The 8 T cell receptor beta chains presented below share a single source sample, sequenced in a study of CD8 T cells in Susac syndrome. An input of about 0.5 to 1 ug of RNA was subjected to reverse transcription using random hexamers. TCRdb passed the immunoSEQ multiplex PCR reads through MiXCR, listing each CDR3 protein once. Among roughly 180,000 distinct CDR3 sequences listed, over 85% were seen once. Sequenced input: CD4+ T cells from PBMCs. The origin of the receptors is a human donor in good health.

V usage is TRBV7-2 and J usage is TRBJ2-1; TRBD2 aligns across 12 bases. Trimming cost V 4 bases and J 4 bases; bases outside gene matches: 2. Germline V CDR1 and CDR2: SGHTA, FQGNSA. The CDR3 runs to 15 residues. This chain's CDR3 is CASSSSGGDYNEQFF. The CDR3, as DNA: TGTGCCAGCAGCTCTAGCGGGGGGGATTACAATGAGCAGTTCTTC.

V and J are TRBV20-1 and TRBJ1-1; D gene uncertain. Trimming removed 3 bases at V and 7 bases at J, with 12 bases between. This CDR3 is built from 12 residues. Germline V gene data show CDR1 as DFQATT and CDR2 as SNEGSKA (reference sequence). For the CDR3, the DNA is TGCAGTGCTAGTAAAGGGAGGAATGAAGCTTTCTTT. Translation: CSASKGRNEAFF.

The chain carries TRBV6-5 and TRBJ1-1; D ambiguous. Looked up from germline, CDR1 is MNHEY and CDR2 is SVGAGI. The CDR3 is 14 amino acids. V gave up 6 bases and J gave up 2 bases, with 13 bases separating them. The CDR3 DNA follows: TGTGCCAGCAGCCGCCCCGGTTTCAACACTGAAGCTTTCTTT. This sequence encodes CASSRPGFNTEAFF.

V usage is TRBV20-1 and J usage is TRBJ1-1; D possibly corresponds to TRBD1 (6 bases). Germline V lookup: CDR1 DFQATT, CDR2 SNEGSKA (reference sequence). V lost 5 bases and J 2 bases, leaving 15 bases between the germline ends. The CDR3 length is 14 residues. CDR3 DNA: TGCAGTGCTCCGGAACAGGGCGTTAACACTGAAGCTTTCTTT. As protein: CSAPEQGVNTEAFF.

CDR3 DNA: TGTGCCAGCGGACTAGCGGGTGGGGAGACCCAGTACTTC. Encoded protein: CASGLAGGETQYF. The genes are TRBV11-2 and TRBJ2-5; the match to TRBD2 covers 11 bases. Germline-derived CDR1 and CDR2 are SGHAT and FQNNGV. V lost 8 bases and J lost 5; bases outside the gene matches: 4. CDR3 length equals 13 residues.

This chain uses TRBV7-8 with TRBJ2-5; D is unclear. The germline V gene has CDR1 SGHVS and CDR2 FQNEAQ. Trimming removed 0 bases at V and 2 bases at J, with 4 bases between. CDR3 length equals 13 residues. The CDR3 DNA reads TGTGCCAGCAGCTTAGCACAGCAAGAGACCCAGTACTTC. This sequence encodes CASSLAQQETQYF.

The count of this clonotype is one. V gene TRBV29-1 combines with J gene TRBJ1-1, with D unclear. CDR3 length equals 14 residues. CDR1 and CDR2 (germline): SQVTM, ANQGSEA. V was pared by 4 bases and J by 1 base, with 13 bases between. The CDR3 protein is CSVAPRLTNTEAFF. In nucleotides, the CDR3 is TGCAGCGTTGCCCCCCGACTGACGAACACTGAAGCTTTCTTT.

V usage is TRBV16 and J usage is TRBJ1-6; 7 bases match TRBD1. The V gene end was trimmed by 2 bases and the J gene end by 7 bases; junction bases not matched to a gene: 8. The CDR3 extends over 16 amino acids. The germline gives CDR1 KGHSY, CDR2 FQNENV. This chain's CDR3 is CASSQGLQGLNSPLHF. Here the CDR3 DNA reads TGTGCCAGCAGCCAAGGCCTACAGGGGTTAAATTCACCCCTCCACTTT.